One and the same sample provided the 11 T cell receptor beta chains below, sequenced in a study of siplizumab effects on memory and regulatory T cells. Clones were read by immunoSEQ multiplex PCR, and TCRdb kept only the in-frame ones, dropping some. Found here are about 100,000 clones, about 94% of them singletons; the top ten hold roughly 1.4%. The source material was non-Treg CD4+ T cells sorted from blood. The receptors shown here come from a human donor in good health.

V usage is TRBV11-2 and J usage is TRBJ2-7, with D unresolved. Germline values: CDR1 SGHAT, CDR2 FQNNGV. This CDR3 region has 14 residues. With 0 bases removed from V and 3 bases from J, the gap between germline ends came to 9 bases. The CDR3 region has the DNA TGTGCCAGCAGCTTAGATCCGACTTACTACGAGCAGTACTTC. This translates into CASSLDPTYYEQYF.

J is TRBJ1-5 and V is TRBV19, with D hard to call. CDR1 LNHDA and CDR2 SQIVND come from the germline V gene (reference sequence). The CDR3 is made up of 13 amino acids. Trimming pared 3 bases from V and 2 bases from J, leaving 5 bases between. This CDR3 reads CASSMRGNQPQHF. As DNA, the CDR3 is TGTGCCAGTAGTATGAGGGGCAATCAGCCCCAGCATTTT.

V gene TRBV7-9 combines with J gene TRBJ2-5; 15 bases are a match to TRBD2. The germline CDR1 and CDR2 sequences are SEHNR and FQNEAQ (reference sequence). The CDR3 contains 15 residues. V lost 4 bases to trimming and J lost 4 bases; unmatched junction nucleotides: 1. This CDR3 is CASSWTSGRGETQYF. In nucleotides, the CDR3 is TGTGCCAGCAGCTGGACTAGCGGGAGGGGAGAGACCCAGTACTTC. The complete variable domain, with remaining parts taken from reference TRBV7-9 and TRBJ2-5, reads DTGVSQNPRHKITKRGQNVTFRCDPISEHNRLYWYRQTLGQGPEFLTYFQNEAQLEKSRLLSDRFSAERPKGSFSTLEIQRTEQGDSAMYLCASSWTSGRGETQYFGPGTRLLVL.

The chain is built from TRBV27 and TRBJ2-7; 7 bases map to TRBD2. Germline V gene data show CDR1 as MNHEY and CDR2 as SMNVEV (reference sequence). This CDR3 spans 16 amino acids. The V and J ends lost 2 bases and 0 bases, in that order; junction bases with no gene match: 7. The CDR3 protein is CASSLREATSSYEQYF. In DNA form, the CDR3 reads TGTGCCAGCAGTTTACGGGAGGCCACGAGCTCCTACGAGCAGTACTTC.

V gene TRBV19 combines with J gene TRBJ1-1; D is unclear. CDR3 length: 11 amino acids. Germline CDR1 and CDR2: LNHDA and SQIVND (reference sequence). Trimming removed 8 bases from V and 6 bases from J, with 10 bases in between. CDR3 coding DNA: TGTGCCAGTCAGCAGATGGCTGAAGCTTTCTTT. It codes for CASQQMAEAFF. The full variable domain, completed using reference TRBV19 and TRBJ1-1, is DGGITQSPKYLFRKEGQNVTLSCEQNLNHDAMYWYRQDPGQGLRLIYYSQIVNDFQKGDIAEGYSVSREKKESFPLTVTSAQKNPTAFYLCASQQMAEAFFGQGTRLTVV.

The J gene is TRBJ2-3, the V gene TRBV5-4, with 11 bases lining up with TRBD2. Germline assignment: CDR1 SGHNT and CDR2 YYREEE (reference sequence). With 2 bases clipped from V and 5 bases from J, the junction kept 4 bases outside the gene matches. The CDR3 has 15 amino acids. The CDR3: CASSLTGLAGDTQYF. The DNA of the CDR3 is TGTGCCAGCAGCTTAACAGGACTAGCGGGAGATACGCAGTATTTT.

The chain joins TRBV18 to TRBJ1-2; TRBD1 might be the D (5 bases). Germline V lookup: CDR1 KGHSH, CDR2 LQKENI. Trimming stripped 2 bases from V and 3 bases from J, with 7 bases between. The CDR3 covers 13 residues. The CDR3 DNA sequence: TGTGCCAGCTCACCATCGGGGGACTATGGCTACACCTTC. As protein: CASSPSGDYGYTF. The variable domain in full, completed from reference TRBV18 and TRBJ1-2, reads NAGVMQNPRHLVRRRGQEARLRCSPMKGHSHVYWYRQLPEEGLKFMVYLQKENIIDESGMPKERFSAEFPKEGPSILRIQQVVRGDSAAYFCASSPSGDYGYTFGSGTRLTVV.

The chain has TRBV4-2 and TRBJ1-2; no definite D call. The germline V gene has CDR1 LGHNA and CDR2 YNFKEQ. Trimming removed 0 bases from V and 5 bases from J, with 13 bases in between. This CDR3 has 15 residues. In nucleotides, the CDR3 is TGTGCCAGCAGCCAAGAGGTTGGTCCGTCGTATGGCTACACCTTC. Amino acids: CASSQEVGPSYGYTF.

CDR3 nucleotides: TGCGCCAGCAGCTTGGATCCGGGAACTGGAAACACCATATATTTT. Its protein product is CASSLDPGTGNTIYF. The chain uses TRBV5-1 and TRBJ1-3; D uncertain. CDR1 and CDR2 (germline): SGHRS, YFSETQ. This CDR3 comprises 15 residues. Trimming removed 0 bases at V and 2 bases at J, with 9 bases between. The full variable domain, in which reference TRBV5-1 and TRBJ1-3 provide the parts outside the CDR3, is KAGVTQTPRYLIKTRGQQVTLSCSPISGHRSVSWYQQTPGQGLQFLFEYFSETQRNKGNFPGRFSGRQFSNSRSEMNVSTLELGDSALYLCASSLDPGTGNTIYFGEGSWLTVV.

This rearrangement joins TRBV5-4 to TRBJ2-5; 8 bases align to TRBD1. J gave up 3 bases and V 3 bases, and 7 bases lay outside the gene matches. From germline, CDR1 is SGHNT and CDR2 YYREEE (reference sequence). The CDR3 loop spans 15 amino acids. The CDR3 DNA is TGTGCCAGCAGCTCCCCAGGACAGGGTGAAGAGACCCAGTACTTC. Translating it yields CASSSPGQGEETQYF.

The chain couples TRBV10-3 to TRBJ1-3; 7 nucleotides line up with TRBD1. Losses at the gene ends were 6 bases for V and 4 bases for J; bases not matched to a gene: 9. The CDR3 is 15 residues long. The germline V gene encodes CDR1 ENHRY and CDR2 SYGVKD. CDR3 DNA: TGTGCCATCAGAGACACCGGGACAGAGGGAAACACCATATATTTT. Translation gives CAIRDTGTEGNTIYF.